The entry below describes one T cell receptor (beta chain). These data belong to a study of blood T cell repertoires in COVID-19. Background on the study: Italy, Spain and the United States were the sources of the convalescent and acute COVID-19 samples. From T cells, B-cell-depleted T cells, or PBMCs came the material, which was cDNA or gDNA.

Original processing notes: Nucleated cell counts were estimated from reference gene primer amplification. Using immunoSEQ multiplex PCR, the repertoire was profiled, and TCRdb retains in-frame clones only, with some absent. The V and J calls and clone size are taken from that table; D and trimming were inferred from the DNA. This table holds approximately 200,000 clones, approximately 81% found once. The clonotype originates from a woman of 80 years or more with COVID-19, enrolled during active disease. The sample was peripheral blood.

The CDR3 protein is CASSLLGQGRKAFF. The CDR3 DNA is TGTGCCAGCAGTTTACTGGGACAGGGTCGTAAAGCTTTCTTT. The chain joins TRBV28 to TRBJ1-1, with 9 bases lining up with TRBD1. CDR1 is MDHEN and CDR2 is SYDVKM in the germline V gene. After removal of 2 bases from V and 9 bases from J, the junction contained 7 bases not matched to a gene. There are 14 residues in the CDR3. The full variable domain, completed using reference TRBV28 and TRBJ1-1, is DVKVTQSSRYLVKRTGEKVFLECVQDMDHENMFWYRQDPGLGLRLIYFSYDVKMKEKGDIPEGYSVSREKKERFSLILESASTNQTSMYLCASSLLGQGRKAFFGQGTRLTVV.